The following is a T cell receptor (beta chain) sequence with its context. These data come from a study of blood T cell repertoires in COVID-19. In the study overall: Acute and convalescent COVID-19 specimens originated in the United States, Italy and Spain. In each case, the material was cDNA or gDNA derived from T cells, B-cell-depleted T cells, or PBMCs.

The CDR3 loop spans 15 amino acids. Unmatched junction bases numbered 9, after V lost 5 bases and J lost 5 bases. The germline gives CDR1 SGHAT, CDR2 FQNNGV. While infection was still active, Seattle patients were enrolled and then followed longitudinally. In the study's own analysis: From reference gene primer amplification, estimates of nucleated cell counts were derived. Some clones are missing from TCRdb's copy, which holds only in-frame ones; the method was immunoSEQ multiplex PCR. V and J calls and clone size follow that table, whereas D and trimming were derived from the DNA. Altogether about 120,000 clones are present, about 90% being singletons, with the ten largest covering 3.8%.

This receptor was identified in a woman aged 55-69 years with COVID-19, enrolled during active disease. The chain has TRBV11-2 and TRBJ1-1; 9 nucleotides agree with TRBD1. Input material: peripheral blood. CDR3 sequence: CASSPPQGAVTEAFF. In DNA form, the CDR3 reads TGTGCCAGCAGCCCCCCACAGGGGGCGGTGACTGAAGCTTTCTTT.